This T cell receptor (beta chain) was captured by sequencing in a study of blood T cell repertoires in COVID-19. Per germline, CDR1 SGHNT and CDR2 YYREEE (reference sequence). V lost 4 bases, J lost 9 bases, and 22 bases lay in between. This CDR3 is 15 amino acids long. Some clones are missing from TCRdb's copy, which holds only in-frame ones; the method was immunoSEQ multiplex PCR. The sample lists roughly 260,000 clones, 75% to 90% occurring once. The TCR comes from a woman aged 40-49 years with acute or convalescent COVID-19. The specimen was peripheral blood. The chain employs TRBV5-4 and TRBJ1-2; tentative D call: TRBD1 (5 bases). Written as DNA, the CDR3 is TGTGCCAGCAGCCCCGACAGTTTTTCTCTATGGCGCTACACCTTC. Translating it yields CASSPDSFSLWRYTF.